This T cell receptor beta chain was recovered during a study of blood T cell repertoires in COVID-19. Study-wide context: Sample material is recorded as cDNA or gDNA derived from T cells, B-cell-depleted T cells, or PBMCs.

Germline values: CDR1 LNHDA, CDR2 SQIVND (reference sequence). This CDR3 region has 12 residues. Trimming left V 2 bases short and J 11 bases short, with 12 bases between. Authors' analysis steps: Reference gene primer amplification gave nucleated cell count estimates. Clones were read by immunoSEQ multiplex PCR, and TCRdb kept only the in-frame ones, dropping some. V and J calls and clone size come straight from that table; D and trimming were deduced from the DNA. The sample records approximately 25,000 clones, about 81% being singletons. Seattle's enrolled individuals joined amid active infection and were then monitored longitudinally.

The specimen was peripheral blood. This TCR was recovered from a woman aged 70 to 79 with COVID-19, enrolled during active disease. V is TRBV19 and J is TRBJ1-1, with D unclear. The DNA for the CDR3 is TGTGCCAGTAGTATATCGGGGTCTAGGGCTTTCTTT. Translation gives CASSISGSRAFF.